The present T cell receptor beta chain was sequenced within a study of cytomegalovirus exposure and HLA in healthy donors (dated 2017 in TCRdb). In terms of the full investigation: The 550 to 750 repertoires of the first cohort and the 120 or so validation repertoires were produced on the same platform, according to a later analysis. Besides the first cohort of around 700 subjects, a separate validation cohort made up of 120 different subjects was used. The study aimed to test whether cataloging public T cell receptors could reveal signatures of past pathogen exposure. High-throughput TCR immunosequencing, statistical association of individual TCRs with disease status, and machine learning were combined to predict cytomegalovirus infection status.

General findings and caveats noted by the study authors: A few of the identified cytomegalovirus-associated TCR beta chains were confirmed in vitro to be specific for cytomegalovirus antigens. In a later analysis, TCRs clustered in the first cohort were found to also tend to co-occur in the roughly 120 validation repertoires, with approximately 94% of cluster scores above 0. The validation cohort had no HLA typing available for a later analysis, so co-occurrence within that cohort was assessed over all 120 repertoires. In the study, around 150 TCR beta chains were listed as associated with cytomegalovirus. The classifier was reported to diagnose cytomegalovirus status with high specificity and sensitivity in both the original and validation cohorts. While some public TCRs were present in many individuals, most TCR sequences turned up only very rarely across donors. The authors suggested that the approach could potentially be generalized to other disease states and immunological phenotypes.

The donors were included in the validation cohort of 120 subjects, a group kept apart from the roughly 670-subject first cohort. Of note for this clone: Its antigen specificity is not known. Qualities for individual bases were not recorded, and no much larger clone is one base off.

Library preparation was by the immunoSEQ multiplex PCR assay. As for the authors' bioinformatics: To diagnose cytomegalovirus status from the catalog of TCR beta chain sequences, a statistical classification framework was built. The table comes from immuneACCESS by way of TCRdb, which keeps in-frame sequences with V and J called. Part of the clones is missing from these tables; in studies checked, under half for an unresolved V gene and the rest for unknown reasons. V, J and clone size are those of that table, while D and trimming were read from the DNA. This sample gives some 120,000 clones in total; around 94% of them show up just once. Over 1% of the sample comes from the top ten. The trim is 6 bases for V and 7 bases for J, with a gap of 15 bases between the germline ends. Per the germline V gene (reference sequence), MNHNY is the CDR1 and SVGAGI is the CDR2. From its cysteine to its phenylalanine, the CDR3 spans 14 amino acids. Only CDR3 DNA is held: 42 bases, read in frame from base 1.

The clonotype originates from a woman between 18 and 29 years old in good health and CMV-seronegative. Sequencing was done on a sample of PBMCs. Rearrangement joined TRBV6-6 to TRBJ1-4; confidence is insufficient to name the D gene. The CDR3 region: CASSHGDGSEKLFF. The DNA sequence is as follows: TGTGCCAGCAGCCACGGAGACGGGAGTGAAAAACTGTTTTTT.